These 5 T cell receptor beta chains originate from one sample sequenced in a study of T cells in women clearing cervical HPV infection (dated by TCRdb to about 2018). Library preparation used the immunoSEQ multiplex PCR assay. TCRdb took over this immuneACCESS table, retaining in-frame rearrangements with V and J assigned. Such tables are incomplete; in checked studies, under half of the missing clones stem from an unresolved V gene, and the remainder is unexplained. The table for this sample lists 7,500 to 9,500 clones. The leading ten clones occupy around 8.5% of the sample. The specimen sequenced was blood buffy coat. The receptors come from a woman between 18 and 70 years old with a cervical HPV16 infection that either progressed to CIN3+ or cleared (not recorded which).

This CDR3 is CASSQWDRGPYEQYF. The covered CDR3 bases are TGTGCCAGCAGCCAGTGGGACAGGGGGCCCTACGAG. The chain uses TRBV14 and TRBJ2-7; 12 nucleotides align to TRBD1. The read comes to an end 3 residues before the CDR3 does, leaving the germline J gene to fill in the end. CDR3 size: 15 residues. The J segment lost 2 bases and the V segment lost 3 bases, leaving 2 bases of the junction unmatched. Germline-derived CDR1 and CDR2 are SGHDN and FVKESK.

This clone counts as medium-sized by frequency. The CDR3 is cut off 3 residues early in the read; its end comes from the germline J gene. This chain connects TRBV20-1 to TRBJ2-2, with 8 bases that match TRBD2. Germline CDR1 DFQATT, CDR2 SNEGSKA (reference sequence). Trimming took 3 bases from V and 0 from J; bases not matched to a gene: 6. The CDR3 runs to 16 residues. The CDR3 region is CSARERGRPNTGELFF. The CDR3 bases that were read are TGCAGTGCTAGGGAGCGGGGGCGGCCGAACACCGGGGAG.

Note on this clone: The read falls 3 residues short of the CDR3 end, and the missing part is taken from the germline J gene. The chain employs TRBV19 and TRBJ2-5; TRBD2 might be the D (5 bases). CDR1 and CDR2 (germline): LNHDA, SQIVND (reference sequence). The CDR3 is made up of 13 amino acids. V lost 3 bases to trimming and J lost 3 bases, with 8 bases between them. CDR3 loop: CASSILAEETQYF. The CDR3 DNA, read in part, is TGTGCCAGTAGTATCCTAGCCGAAGAGACC.

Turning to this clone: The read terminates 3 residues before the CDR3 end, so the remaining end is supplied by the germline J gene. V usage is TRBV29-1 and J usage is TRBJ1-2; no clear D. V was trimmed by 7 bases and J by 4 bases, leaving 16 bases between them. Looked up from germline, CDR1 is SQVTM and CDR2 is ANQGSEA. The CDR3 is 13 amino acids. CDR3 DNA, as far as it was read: TGCAGCGACGACCCGGGGTGGATCTATGGC. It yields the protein CSDDPGWIYG. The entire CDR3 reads CSDDPGWIYGYTF.

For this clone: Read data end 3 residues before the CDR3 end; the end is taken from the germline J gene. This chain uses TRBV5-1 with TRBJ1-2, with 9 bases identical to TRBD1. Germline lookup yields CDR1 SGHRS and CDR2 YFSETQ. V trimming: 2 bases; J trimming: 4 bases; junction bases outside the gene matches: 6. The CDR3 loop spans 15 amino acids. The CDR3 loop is CASSLDGQGLYGYTF. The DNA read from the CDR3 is TGCGCCAGCAGCTTAGACGGACAGGGGCTCTATGGC.